The 2 T cell receptor beta chains given below trace back to one sample, sequenced in a study of control samples from healthy donors and cancer patients. Measured with immunoSEQ multiplex PCR; TCRdb has only the in-frame clones, and not every one. The table records about 130,000 clones, about 92% of them present only once. Sequences were obtained from blood. Receptor source: a woman aged 45-65 years in good health.

The sample holds one count of this clone. The rearrangement joins TRBV27 to TRBJ1-1; perhaps TRBD1 as D (5 bases). Trimming removed 8 bases from V and 4 bases from J, with 14 bases in between. CDR1 and CDR2 from the germline V gene are MNHEY and SMNVEV (reference sequence). The CDR3 runs 13 residues. The DNA for the CDR3 is TGTGCCAGCGGGCGGGGCTTTGGCACTGAAGCTTTCTTT. This encodes CASGRGFGTEAFF.

The table lists this clone with a few counts. The genes are TRBV5-1 and TRBJ2-2; D remains unclear. Trimming pared 4 bases from V and 0 bases from J, leaving 7 bases between. This CDR3 comprises 14 residues. Germline V lookup: CDR1 SGHRS, CDR2 YFSETQ. CDR3 nucleotide sequence: TGCGCCAGCAGCCCTCGGACGAACACCGGGGAGCTGTTTTTT. Protein: CASSPRTNTGELFF.